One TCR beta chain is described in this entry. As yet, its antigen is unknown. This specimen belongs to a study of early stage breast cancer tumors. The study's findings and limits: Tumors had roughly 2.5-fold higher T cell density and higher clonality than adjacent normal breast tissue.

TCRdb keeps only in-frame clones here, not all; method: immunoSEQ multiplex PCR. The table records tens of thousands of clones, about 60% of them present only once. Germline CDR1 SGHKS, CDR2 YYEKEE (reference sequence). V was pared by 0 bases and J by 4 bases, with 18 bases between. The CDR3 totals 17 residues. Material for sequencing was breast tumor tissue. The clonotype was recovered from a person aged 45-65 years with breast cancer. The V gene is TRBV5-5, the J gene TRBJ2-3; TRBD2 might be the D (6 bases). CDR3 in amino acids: CASSLVTSRRGSDTQYF. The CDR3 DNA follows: TGTGCCAGCAGCTTGGTTACTAGCCGGAGAGGTTCAGATACGCAGTATTTT.